This entry is about one T cell receptor (beta chain). Its antigen remains unknown. This record comes from a study of CD8+ T cells in alopecia areata. In the study overall: Tofacitinib continued for 6 to 18 months and was then withheld for 6 months. Study-wide findings and caveats: One nonresponder leaves baseline CD8+ expansion's link to response uncertain.

Following RNA extraction, reverse transcription yielded cDNA that acted as the sequencing template. The assay was immunoSEQ multiplex PCR, and TCRdb's table has in-frame clones only and misses some. The data show under 350,000 clones, 55% to 70% seen once. The CDR3 is 13 amino acids. From germline, CDR1 is MGHDK and CDR2 SYGVNS. V was shortened by 5 bases and J by 5 bases, with 7 bases between the two germline ends. This sample's treatment: oral pan-JAK inhibitor, 5-10 mg twice daily. Cell sorting was applied to PBMCs, and CD4+ and CD8+ T cells were collected. The TCR comes from a human donor with alopecia areata. The chain uses TRBV25-1 and TRBJ1-6, with D uncertain. The sample consisted of CD4+ T cells sorted from blood, taken at week 24, from a patient treated with tofacitinib. The CDR3 DNA is TGTGCCAGCAGTTTAGGGAATAATTCACCCCTCCACTTT. Its protein is CASSLGNNSPLHF.